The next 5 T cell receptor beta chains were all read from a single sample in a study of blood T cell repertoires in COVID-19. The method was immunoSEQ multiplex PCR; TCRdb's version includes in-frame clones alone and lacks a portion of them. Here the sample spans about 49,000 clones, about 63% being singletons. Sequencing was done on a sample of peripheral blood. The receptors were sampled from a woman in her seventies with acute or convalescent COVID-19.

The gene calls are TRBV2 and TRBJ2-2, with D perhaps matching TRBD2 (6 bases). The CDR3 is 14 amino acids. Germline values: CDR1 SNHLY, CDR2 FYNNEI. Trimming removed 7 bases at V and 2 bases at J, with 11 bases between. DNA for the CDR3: TGTGCCAGCAATGTGCGGGGTAACACCGGGGAGCTGTTTTTT. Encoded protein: CASNVRGNTGELFF.

CDR3 nucleotide sequence: TGTGCCATCAGAAGACAGGGGGGGACCTACGAGCAGTACTTC. This codes for CAIRRQGGTYEQYF. The V call is TRBV10-3, the J call TRBJ2-7, with 9 bases fitting TRBD1. Germline CDR1 is ENHRY and CDR2 is SYGVKD. CDR3 length: 14 amino acids. After removal of 6 bases from V and 2 bases from J, the junction contained 5 bases not matched to a gene.

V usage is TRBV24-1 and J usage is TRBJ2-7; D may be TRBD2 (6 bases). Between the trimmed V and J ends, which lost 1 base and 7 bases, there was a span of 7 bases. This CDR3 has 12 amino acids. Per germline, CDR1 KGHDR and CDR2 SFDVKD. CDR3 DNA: TGTGCCACCAGTGATTTTCGGGGGGAGCAGTACTTC. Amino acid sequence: CATSDFRGEQYF.

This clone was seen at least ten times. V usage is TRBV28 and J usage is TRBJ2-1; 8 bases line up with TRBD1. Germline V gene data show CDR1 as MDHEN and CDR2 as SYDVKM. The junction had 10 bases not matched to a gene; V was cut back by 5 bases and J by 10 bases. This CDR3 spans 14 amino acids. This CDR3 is CASSRSDRGGEQFF. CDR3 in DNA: TGTGCCAGCAGTCGCTCCGACAGGGGAGGAGAGCAGTTCTTC. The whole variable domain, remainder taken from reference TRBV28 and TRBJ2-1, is DVKVTQSSRYLVKRTGEKVFLECVQDMDHENMFWYRQDPGLGLRLIYFSYDVKMKEKGDIPEGYSVSREKKERFSLILESASTNQTSMYLCASSRSDRGGEQFFGPGTRLTVL.

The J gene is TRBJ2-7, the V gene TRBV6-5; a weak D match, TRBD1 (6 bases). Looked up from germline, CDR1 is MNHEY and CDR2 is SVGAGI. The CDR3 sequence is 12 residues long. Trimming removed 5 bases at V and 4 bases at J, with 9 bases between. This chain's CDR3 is CASSLQGYEQYF. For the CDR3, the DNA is TGTGCCAGCAGTCTACAGGGTTACGAGCAGTACTTC.